This TCR beta chain is drawn from a study of post-analysis software for immune sequencing data. Study details: Disease courses included relapsing-remitting, secondary progressive and progressive-relapsing multiple sclerosis. The study's findings and limits: Diversity measured as normalized Chao1 was significantly lower in multiple sclerosis patients than in controls. Strong same-batch co-clustering of samples appeared with F measure clustering. Comparison of patients with controls showed roughly five TRBV segments more frequent in patients, TRBV5-6, TRBV5-1 and TRBV20-1 among them.

Presence of unique molecular identifiers characterized the TCR beta cDNA libraries. From around 1 to 9.1 million T cells, 450,000 to 550,000 cDNA molecules were obtained. From the PCR reads, TCRdb called clonotypes with MiXCR, one entry per CDR3 protein. Found here are about 500,000 distinct CDR3 sequences, less than 45% of them singletons; the top ten hold about an eighth. For this clonotype: What it recognizes is unknown. A junction boundary mismatches the germline segment, possibly from a read error.

Looked up from germline, CDR1 is KGHSH and CDR2 is LQKENI. The CDR3 extends over 15 amino acids. The chain uses TRBV18 and TRBJ1-2, with a tentative D call TRBD1 (5 bases). The receptor was derived from a girl aged 5-17 years with multiple sclerosis. The specimen sequenced was blood. CDR3: CASSPDGGRDYDYTF. DNA of the CDR3: TGTGCCAGCTCACCGGACGGGGGAAGAGACTATGACTACACCTTC.